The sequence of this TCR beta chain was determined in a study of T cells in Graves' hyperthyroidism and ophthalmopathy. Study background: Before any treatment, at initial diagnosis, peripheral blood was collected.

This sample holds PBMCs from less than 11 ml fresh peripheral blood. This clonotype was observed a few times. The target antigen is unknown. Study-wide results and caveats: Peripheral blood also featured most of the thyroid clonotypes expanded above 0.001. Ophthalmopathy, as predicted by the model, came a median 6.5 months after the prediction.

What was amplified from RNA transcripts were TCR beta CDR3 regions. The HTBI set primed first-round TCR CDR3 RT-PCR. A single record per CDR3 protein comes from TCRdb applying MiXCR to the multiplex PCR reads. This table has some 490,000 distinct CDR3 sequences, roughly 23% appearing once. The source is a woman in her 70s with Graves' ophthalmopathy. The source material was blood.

The CDR3 nucleotides are TGTGCCACCAGCAGAGTGTTCGCCCCCTACGAGCAGTACTTC. Translating it yields CATSRVFAPYEQYF. The rearrangement joins TRBV15 to TRBJ2-7; the D is unclear. This CDR3 is built from 14 residues. Germline lookup yields CDR1 LNHNV and CDR2 YYDKDF (reference sequence). Between the trimmed V and J ends, which lost 1 base and 2 bases, there was a span of 9 bases.